A single sample is the source of the 2 T cell receptor beta chains below, sequenced in a study of cytomegalovirus exposure and HLA in healthy donors. The PCR had 60 Vbeta and 13 Jbeta primers. Profiled with immunoSEQ multiplex PCR; TCRdb holds only in-frame clones, not every one. The repertoire holds roughly 60,000 clones, approximately 80% seen once, with approximately 3.3% in the top ten. Sequenced: PBMCs. The receptor set was obtained from a middle-aged woman in good health and CMV-seropositive.

V and J are TRBV7-6 and TRBJ2-7, with D possibly matching TRBD1 (6 bases). Germline V lookup: CDR1 SGHVS, CDR2 FNYEAQ. The V end was cut by 6 bases, the J end by 5 bases, with 17 bases between. The CDR3 has 14 residues. The CDR3 coding sequence is TGTGCCAGCAGTCCGCAGGGGTTTGTTCACGAGCAGTACTTC. Its translation: CASSPQGFVHEQYF.

The chain couples TRBV6-5 to TRBJ1-1; D is possibly TRBD1 (5 bases). Trimming took off 5 bases at V and 1 base at J, with 11 bases between the two ends. The CDR3 spans 14 residues. Germline V CDR1 and CDR2: MNHEY, SVGAGI. The CDR3 DNA follows: TGTGCCAGCAGTCGGACACTAAAGAACACTGAAGCTTTCTTT. It codes for CASSRTLKNTEAFF.